The 32 T cell receptor beta chains below were found in one sample sequenced in a study of T cell responses to AZD1222 COVID-19 vaccine. Generated by immunoSEQ multiplex PCR, the TCRdb table keeps only in-frame clones and is missing some. The data hold 110,000 to 150,000 clones, with 85% to 95% observed a single time. The material sequenced was peripheral blood, taken after recovery from COVID-19. These receptor sequences come from an adult who had recovered from COVID-19.

The J gene is TRBJ2-7, the V gene TRBV5-5; possibly TRBD1 or TRBD2 for D (5 bases each). Trimming stripped 0 bases from V and 0 bases from J, with 7 bases between. The CDR3 totals 14 residues. Germline CDR1 reads SGHKS; CDR2 reads YYEKEE (reference sequence). The CDR3 nucleotides are TGTGCCAGCAGCTTGGCGGGGCCCTCCTACGAGCAGTACTTC. This gives the protein CASSLAGPSYEQYF.

The V call is TRBV28, the J call TRBJ1-5; D is undetermined. There are 13 residues in the CDR3. Germline V gene lookup returns CDR1 MDHEN and CDR2 SYDVKM. V gave up 4 bases and J gave up 5 bases, with 9 bases separating them. CDR3: CASSSYGDQPQHF. The CDR3 DNA sequence: TGTGCCAGCAGTTCGTACGGGGATCAGCCCCAGCATTTT. Full variable domain (rest looked up from reference TRBV28 and TRBJ1-5): DVKVTQSSRYLVKRTGEKVFLECVQDMDHENMFWYRQDPGLGLRLIYFSYDVKMKEKGDIPEGYSVSREKKERFSLILESASTNQTSMYLCASSSYGDQPQHFGDGTRLSIL.

V gene TRBV9 combines with J gene TRBJ2-5; possibly TRBD2 for D (7 bases). CDR3 length: 16 residues. Trimming cost V 2 bases and J 2 bases, with 16 bases left between them. CDR1 and CDR2 (germline): SGDLS, YYNGEE. CDR3 sequence reads: CASSVAGGGAQETQYF. DNA of the CDR3: TGTGCCAGCAGCGTGGCAGGTGGGGGGGCGCAAGAGACCCAGTACTTC.

CDR3: CASSAAGGVEETQYF. In DNA form, the CDR3 reads TGTGCCAGTAGCGCAGCGGGAGGGGTGGAAGAGACCCAGTACTTC. The rearrangement joins TRBV19 to TRBJ2-5; 10 bases agree with TRBD2. The CDR3 extends over 15 amino acids. From germline, CDR1 is LNHDA and CDR2 SQIVND (reference sequence). With V trimmed by 6 bases and J by 3 bases, 7 bases remained unmatched.

There are a few counts of this clone. Germline is not matched at one junction end, which may reflect a read error. This rearrangement joins TRBV2 to TRBJ1-1, with TRBD1 matching 10 bases. The CDR3 covers 16 residues. CDR1 and CDR2 from the germline V gene are SNHLY and FYNNEI. Here the CDR3 reads CASSGFERDRGWDSTF. In nucleotides, the CDR3 is TGTGCCAGCAGTGGATTTGAGCGGGACAGGGGATGGGACTCAACCTTT.

The chain combines TRBV5-1 with TRBJ2-5; 11 bases map to TRBD2. The CDR3 consists of 15 residues. Germline CDR1 is SGHRS and CDR2 is YFSETQ. J gave up 2 bases and V 4 bases, and 4 bases lay outside the gene matches. CDR3 sequence (DNA): TGCGCCAGCAGCCTCGGGACTAGCGGACAAGAGACCCAGTACTTC. It codes for CASSLGTSGQETQYF.

The chain joins TRBV3-1 (or the pseudogene TRBV3-2) to TRBJ1-2; tentatively, D is TRBD1 (6 bases). V was shortened by 4 bases and J by 2 bases, with 14 bases between the two germline ends. Germline V gives CDR1 LGHDT, CDR2 YNNKEL (reference sequence). This CDR3 is 15 amino acids long. The CDR3 DNA follows: TGTGCCAGCAGCCCCTATACTACAGGGAACTATGGCTACACCTTC. The encoded protein is CASSPYTTGNYGYTF.

This clone was seen just once. Other nucleotide sequences from this sample produce the same CDR3. The chain recombines TRBV28 with TRBJ2-1; D not resolved. The CDR3 runs 15 residues. Trimming left V 2 bases short and J 2 bases short, with 10 bases between. The germline gives CDR1 MDHEN, CDR2 SYDVKM. The CDR3 DNA reads as TGTGCCAGCAGTTTAGTAGGTATCCCCTACAATGAGCAGTTCTTC. This codes for CASSLVGIPYNEQFF.

V usage is TRBV21-1 and J usage is TRBJ1-5; whether TRBD1, the table's D call, matches the DNA was not checked. TRBV21-1 is a pseudogene locus. CDR3 length equals 17 residues. CDR3 nucleotide sequence: TGTGCCAGTCCCCCGGGACAAGGGGATAATAGCAATCAGCCCCAGCATTTT. This gives the protein CASPPGQGDNSNQPQHF.

DNA for the CDR3: TGTGCCAGCAGCCCCCTGGGGGGGGAGGAGACCCAGTACTTC. Translated: CASSPLGGEETQYF. The V and J genes are TRBV28 and TRBJ2-5, with 7 bases that match TRBD2. After removal of 6 bases from V and 5 bases from J, the junction contained 9 bases not matched to a gene. This CDR3 is built from 14 residues. Germline lookup yields CDR1 MDHEN and CDR2 SYDVKM. Full variable domain (outside the CDR3, taken from reference TRBV28 and TRBJ2-5): DVKVTQSSRYLVKRTGEKVFLECVQDMDHENMFWYRQDPGLGLRLIYFSYDVKMKEKGDIPEGYSVSREKKERFSLILESASTNQTSMYLCASSPLGGEETQYFGPGTRLLVL.

A single count supports this clone. V gene TRBV6-5 combines with J gene TRBJ1-2; 11 positions match TRBD1. The CDR3 consists of 14 residues. Germline V gives CDR1 MNHEY, CDR2 SVGAGI. The V gene end was trimmed by 5 bases and the J gene end by 3 bases; junction bases not matched to a gene: 2. The CDR3 DNA follows: TGTGCCAGCAGTCGGACAGGGGGCGACTATGGCTACACCTTC. This codes for CASSRTGGDYGYTF.

V usage is TRBV19 and J usage is TRBJ2-1; 10 bases are shared with TRBD1. V lost 1 base to trimming and J lost 12 bases; unmatched junction nucleotides: 9. The CDR3 covers 15 residues. Germline lookup yields CDR1 LNHDA and CDR2 SQIVND (reference sequence). CDR3 DNA: TGTGCCAGTAGTATAGTTGGACAGGGGGGAATCGGGCAGTTCTTC. It is translated as CASSIVGQGGIGQFF.

The CDR3 nucleotides read TGTGCCAGCAGCTTAGGTAGCGGGGGCTCCTACAATGAGCAGTTCTTC. As protein: CASSLGSGGSYNEQFF. The rearrangement links TRBV11-3 to TRBJ2-1; 9 bases are shared with TRBD2. CDR1 is SGHNT, CDR2 YENEEA, per germline. CDR3 length: 16 amino acids. J was trimmed by 0 bases and V by 1 base; bases with no gene match: 1.

The chain is built from TRBV3-1 (or the pseudogene TRBV3-2) and TRBJ2-3; no clear D gene. The V gene lost 4 bases and the J gene lost 0 bases, with 5 bases spanning the gap. The CDR3 length is 13 residues. CDR1 and CDR2 from the germline V gene are LGHDT and YNNKEL (reference sequence). CDR3 protein: CASSRASTDTQYF. DNA of the CDR3: TGTGCCAGCAGCCGGGCCAGCACAGATACGCAGTATTTT.

CDR3 region: CASSPDGMLFF. CDR3 nucleotides: TGTGCCAGCAGTCCGGACGGTATGCTGTTTTTT. The V gene is TRBV7-9, the J gene TRBJ1-4; D remains ambiguous. The CDR3 has 11 residues. CDR1 is SEHNR and CDR2 is FQNEAQ in the germline V gene (reference sequence). V was cut by 6 bases and J by 14 bases, with 13 bases left in between.

This chain joins TRBV2 and TRBJ1-1; maybe TRBD1 (6 bases). V dropped 6 bases and J dropped 7 bases, with 15 bases sitting between them. CDR1 SNHLY and CDR2 FYNNEI come from the germline V gene. There are 13 residues in the CDR3. The CDR3 DNA reads as TGTGCCAGCAGGGGTTCAGGGGCCAATGAAGCTTTCTTT. Translation gives CASRGSGANEAFF.

The chain uses TRBV18 and TRBJ1-5; possibly TRBD1 for D (5 bases). Looked up from germline, CDR1 is KGHSH and CDR2 is LQKENI. The length of the CDR3 is 14 residues. The V gene lost 0 bases and the J gene lost 5 bases, with 8 bases spanning the gap. CDR3 protein: CASSPPGGDQPQHF. Written as DNA, the CDR3 is TGTGCCAGCTCACCACCGGGGGGGGATCAGCCCCAGCATTTT.

V is TRBV6-1 and J is TRBJ2-5; D is possibly TRBD1 (5 bases). Germline V gene lookup returns CDR1 MNHNS and CDR2 SASEGT. The CDR3 spans 18 residues. Trimming removed 0 bases at V and 1 base at J, with 18 bases between. CDR3 coding DNA: TGTGCCAGCAGTGAAGCAGGTCAAGGGGCAGCATCCCAAGAGACCCAGTACTTC. It translates to CASSEAGQGAASQETQYF.

The chain is built from TRBV3-1 (or the pseudogene TRBV3-2) and TRBJ1-6; 8 positions agree with TRBD1. Per germline, CDR1 LGHDT and CDR2 YNNKEL (reference sequence). The CDR3 loop spans 16 amino acids. Trimming cost V 4 bases and J 0 bases; bases outside gene matches: 2. In DNA form, the CDR3 reads TGTGCCAGCAGCCGAACAGGGGGCTCCTATAATTCACCCCTCCACTTT. It codes for CASSRTGGSYNSPLHF.

The genes are TRBV14 and TRBJ2-1; 10 bases align to TRBD2. The CDR3 sequence is 16 residues long. Germline CDR1 is SGHDN and CDR2 is FVKESK. Germline trimming cut 1 base from V and 4 bases from J; bases unmatched to any gene: 4. CDR3 bases: TGTGCCAGCAGCCAAGGTGGACTAGCGGTTTACAATGAGCAGTTCTTC. It translates to CASSQGGLAVYNEQFF.

The chain employs TRBV10-3 and TRBJ1-3; the D gene is possibly TRBD1 (6 bases). CDR3 length equals 14 residues. The germline gives CDR1 ENHRY, CDR2 SYGVKD. With 5 bases removed from V and 3 bases from J, the gap between germline ends came to 11 bases. The CDR3 region has the DNA TGTGCCATCAGTACAGGGAGTGGTGGAAACACCATATATTTT. Translation: CAISTGSGGNTIYF.

The chain combines TRBV19 with TRBJ1-5; D is perhaps TRBD1 (6 bases). Germline CDR1 is LNHDA and CDR2 is SQIVND (reference sequence). The CDR3 has 15 amino acids. With 3 bases removed from V and 3 bases from J, the gap between germline ends came to 12 bases. This CDR3 reads CASSMLGGFNQPQHF. The CDR3 coding sequence is TGTGCCAGTAGTATGTTAGGGGGGTTCAATCAGCCCCAGCATTTT.

The chain is built from TRBV5-1 and TRBJ2-1; TRBD1 matches at 8 bases. Germline V gene sequence: CDR1 SGHRS, CDR2 YFSETQ. The trim removed 0 bases at V and 1 base at J, leaving 9 bases unmatched. This CDR3 has 18 residues. This chain's CDR3 is CASSLVFAGGASYNEQFF. CDR3 DNA sequence: TGCGCCAGCAGCTTGGTGTTCGCAGGGGGCGCGTCCTACAATGAGCAGTTCTTC.

V and J are TRBV11-2 and TRBJ1-1; no definite D call. The CDR3 consists of 15 residues. Germline V CDR1 and CDR2: SGHAT, FQNNGV. Trimming stripped 2 bases from V and 0 bases from J, with 10 bases between. In nucleotides, the CDR3 is TGTGCCAGCAGCTTACAACTCGCCATGAACACTGAAGCTTTCTTT. Its translation: CASSLQLAMNTEAFF.

The chain recombines TRBV28 with TRBJ1-5; 7 bases agree with TRBD1. Germline V CDR1 and CDR2: MDHEN, SYDVKM. Losses at the gene ends were 10 bases for V and 1 base for J; bases not matched to a gene: 4. CDR3 size: 13 residues. The CDR3 is CATRTGSNQPQHF. The DNA of the CDR3 is TGTGCCACCAGGACAGGAAGCAATCAGCCCCAGCATTTT.

The chain joins TRBV5-1 to TRBJ1-2; no clear D. V lost 4 bases to trimming and J lost 4 bases, with 14 bases between them. Germline assignment: CDR1 SGHRS and CDR2 YFSETQ. The CDR3 contains 14 residues. CDR3 residues: CASSTPGQSYGYTF. The CDR3 DNA reads TGCGCCAGCAGCACGCCCGGGCAAAGCTATGGCTACACCTTC.

The chain couples TRBV6-5 to TRBJ2-3; 10 bases align to TRBD2. The germline V gene has CDR1 MNHEY and CDR2 SVGAGI. This CDR3 spans 13 amino acids. The V segment lost 9 bases and the J segment 5 bases; nucleotides outside the gene matches: 5. CDR3 DNA: TGTGCCAGTCTAGCGGGAGAGGTAGATACGCAGTATTTT. Translation gives CASLAGEVDTQYF.

The chain has TRBV6-5 and TRBJ2-1; D is ambiguous. The ends were cut back, 2 bases at V and 4 bases at J, with 3 bases in the middle. Germline V lookup: CDR1 MNHEY, CDR2 SVGAGI. The CDR3 totals 12 residues. The DNA of the CDR3 is TGTGCCAGCAGTTACGGTTACAATGAGCAGTTCTTC. Translating gives CASSYGYNEQFF.

This chain links TRBV19 with TRBJ2-7, with a tentative D call TRBD2 (6 bases). Trimming shortened V by 5 bases and J by 2 bases, and 13 bases separated the two germline ends. The CDR3 has 14 residues. The germline gives CDR1 LNHDA, CDR2 SQIVND (reference sequence). The DNA of the CDR3 is TGTGCCAGTAGTTCGGGAGAGGGACCCTACGAGCAGTACTTC. Amino acids: CASSSGEGPYEQYF.

The rearrangement uses TRBV2 and TRBJ1-1; the D is unclear. Trimming pared 6 bases from V and 3 bases from J, leaving 17 bases between. This CDR3 spans 15 amino acids. The V gene's germline CDR1 is SNHLY and CDR2 FYNNEI. This CDR3 is CASSKDRSPDTEAFF. The DNA of the CDR3 is TGTGCCAGCAGCAAAGACCGTTCCCCTGACACTGAAGCTTTCTTT. The complete variable domain, with remaining parts taken from reference TRBV2 and TRBJ1-1, reads EPEVTQTPSHQVTQMGQEVILRCVPISNHLYFYWYRQILGQKVEFLVSFYNNEISEKSEIFDDQFSVERPDGSNFTLKIRSTKLEDSAMYFCASSKDRSPDTEAFFGQGTRLTVV.

The rearrangement joins TRBV11-2 to TRBJ2-5; 10 bases are a match to TRBD1. This CDR3 is 14 amino acids long. V gave up 4 bases and J gave up 4 bases; unmatched junction bases: 3. Per germline, CDR1 SGHAT and CDR2 FQNNGV. CDR3 sequence reads: CASSSGTGAETQYF. As DNA, the CDR3 is TGTGCCAGCAGCTCAGGGACAGGGGCAGAGACCCAGTACTTC.

The chain is built from TRBV18 and TRBJ2-2; D is unclear. V lost 3 bases to trimming and J lost 6 bases, with 11 bases between them. The CDR3 runs 14 residues. Germline V lookup: CDR1 KGHSH, CDR2 LQKENI. The CDR3 loop reads CASSPVSIPGELFF. The CDR3 bases are TGTGCCAGCTCACCGGTTAGCATTCCCGGGGAGCTGTTTTTT. Drawing the rest from reference TRBV18 and TRBJ2-2, the complete variable domain is NAGVMQNPRHLVRRRGQEARLRCSPMKGHSHVYWYRQLPEEGLKFMVYLQKENIIDESGMPKERFSAEFPKEGPSILRIQQVVRGDSAAYFCASSPVSIPGELFFGEGSRLTVL.